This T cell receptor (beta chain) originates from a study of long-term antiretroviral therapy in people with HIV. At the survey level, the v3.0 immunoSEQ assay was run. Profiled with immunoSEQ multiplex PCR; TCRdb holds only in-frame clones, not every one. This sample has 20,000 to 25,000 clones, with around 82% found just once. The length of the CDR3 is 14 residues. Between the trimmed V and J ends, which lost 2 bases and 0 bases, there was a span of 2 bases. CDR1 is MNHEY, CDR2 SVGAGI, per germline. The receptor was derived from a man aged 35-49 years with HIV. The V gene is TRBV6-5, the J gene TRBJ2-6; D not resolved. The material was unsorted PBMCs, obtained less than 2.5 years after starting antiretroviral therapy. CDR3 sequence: CASSYGSGANVLTF. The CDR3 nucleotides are TGTGCCAGCAGTTACGGCTCTGGGGCCAACGTCCTGACTTTC.